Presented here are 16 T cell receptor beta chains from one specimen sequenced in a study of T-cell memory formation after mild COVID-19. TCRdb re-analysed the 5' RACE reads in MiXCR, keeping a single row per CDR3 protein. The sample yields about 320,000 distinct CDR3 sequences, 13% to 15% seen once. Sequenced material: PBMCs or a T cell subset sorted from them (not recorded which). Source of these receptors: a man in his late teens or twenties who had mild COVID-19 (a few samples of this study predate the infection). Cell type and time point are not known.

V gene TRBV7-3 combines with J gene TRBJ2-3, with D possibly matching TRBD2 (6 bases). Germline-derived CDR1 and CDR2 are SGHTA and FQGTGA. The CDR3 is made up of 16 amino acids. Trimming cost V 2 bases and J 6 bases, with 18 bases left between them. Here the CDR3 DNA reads TGTGCCAGCAGCTTACTCGTATCAGGAGGGTTGGATACGCAGTATTTT. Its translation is CASSLLVSGGLDTQYF.

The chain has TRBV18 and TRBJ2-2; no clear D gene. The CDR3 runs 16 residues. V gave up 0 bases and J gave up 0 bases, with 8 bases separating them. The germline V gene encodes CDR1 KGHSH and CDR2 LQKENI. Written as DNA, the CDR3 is TGTGCCAGCTCACCACCGATATACGCGAACACCGGGGAGCTGTTTTTT. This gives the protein CASSPPIYANTGELFF. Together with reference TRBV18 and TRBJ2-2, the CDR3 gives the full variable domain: NAGVMQNPRHLVRRRGQEARLRCSPMKGHSHVYWYRQLPEEGLKFMVYLQKENIIDESGMPKERFSAEFPKEGPSILRIQQVVRGDSAAYFCASSPPIYANTGELFFGEGSRLTVL.

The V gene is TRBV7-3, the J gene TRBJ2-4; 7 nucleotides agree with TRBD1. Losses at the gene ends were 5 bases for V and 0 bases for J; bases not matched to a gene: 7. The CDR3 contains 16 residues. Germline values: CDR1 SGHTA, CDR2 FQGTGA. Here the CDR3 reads CASSARGGSAKNIQYF. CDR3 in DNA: TGTGCCAGCAGCGCCCGAGGGGGCTCAGCCAAAAACATTCAGTACTTC.

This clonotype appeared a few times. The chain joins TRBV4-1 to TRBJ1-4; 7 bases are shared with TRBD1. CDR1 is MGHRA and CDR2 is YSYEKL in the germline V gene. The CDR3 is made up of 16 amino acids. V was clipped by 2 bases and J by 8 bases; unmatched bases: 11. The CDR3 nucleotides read TGCGCCAGCAGCCAAACCGGACAGGCCGCCTTCGAAAAACTGTTTTTT. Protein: CASSQTGQAAFEKLFF.

CDR3 amino acids: CASSTRTSFLIINEQFF. As DNA, the CDR3 is TGTGCCAGCAGCACCCGGACTAGTTTCCTTATCATCAATGAGCAGTTCTTC. J is TRBJ2-1 and V is TRBV7-8, with 7 bases that match TRBD2. The germline V gene encodes CDR1 SGHVS and CDR2 FQNEAQ. CDR3 length: 17 residues. Trimming removed 5 bases from V and 6 bases from J; junction bases left unmatched: 16.

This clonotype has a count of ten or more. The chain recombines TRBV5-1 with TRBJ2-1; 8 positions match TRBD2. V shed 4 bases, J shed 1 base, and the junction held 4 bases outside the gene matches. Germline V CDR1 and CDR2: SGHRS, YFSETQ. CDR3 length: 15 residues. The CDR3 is CASSRAGESYNEQFF. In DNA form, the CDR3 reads TGCGCCAGCAGCAGAGCGGGGGAATCCTACAATGAGCAGTTCTTC.

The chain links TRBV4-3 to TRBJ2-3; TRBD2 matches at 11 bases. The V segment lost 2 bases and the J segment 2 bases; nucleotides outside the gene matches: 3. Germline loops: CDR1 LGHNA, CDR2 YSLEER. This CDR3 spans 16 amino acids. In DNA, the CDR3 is TGCGCCAGCAGCCAACTAGCGGGGGGCGCCACAGATACGCAGTATTTT. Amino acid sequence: CASSQLAGGATDTQYF.

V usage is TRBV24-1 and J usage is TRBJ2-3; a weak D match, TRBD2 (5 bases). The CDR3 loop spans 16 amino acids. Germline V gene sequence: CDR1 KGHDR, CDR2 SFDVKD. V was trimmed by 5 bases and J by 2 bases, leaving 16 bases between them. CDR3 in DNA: TGTGCCACCAGTGGTCCCTCGGTAGCGAACACAGATACGCAGTATTTT. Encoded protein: CATSGPSVANTDTQYF.

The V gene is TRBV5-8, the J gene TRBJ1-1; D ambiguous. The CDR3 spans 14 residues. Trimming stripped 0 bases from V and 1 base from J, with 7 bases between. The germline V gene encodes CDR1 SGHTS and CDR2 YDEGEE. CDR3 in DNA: TGTGCCAGCAGCTTGGAGCCCGGGAACACTGAAGCTTTCTTT. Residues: CASSLEPGNTEAFF.

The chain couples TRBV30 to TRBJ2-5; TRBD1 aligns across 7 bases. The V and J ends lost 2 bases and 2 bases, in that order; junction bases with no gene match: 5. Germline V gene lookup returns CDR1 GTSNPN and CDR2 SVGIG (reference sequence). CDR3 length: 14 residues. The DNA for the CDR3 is TGTGCCTGGAGTCACCCGACAGGGCAAGAGACCCAGTACTTC. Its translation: CAWSHPTGQETQYF.

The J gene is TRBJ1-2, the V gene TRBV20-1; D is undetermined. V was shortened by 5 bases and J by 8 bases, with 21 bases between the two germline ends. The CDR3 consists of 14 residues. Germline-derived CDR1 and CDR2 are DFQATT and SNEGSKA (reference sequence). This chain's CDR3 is CSAYSSLSPYGYTF. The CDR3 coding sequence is TGCAGTGCTTACTCCAGCTTATCCCCCTACGGCTACACCTTC.

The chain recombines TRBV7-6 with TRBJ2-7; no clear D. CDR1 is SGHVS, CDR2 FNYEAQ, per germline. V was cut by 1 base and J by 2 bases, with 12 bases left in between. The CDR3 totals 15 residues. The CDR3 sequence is CASSLEVGGAYEQYV. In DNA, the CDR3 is TGTGCCAGCAGCTTAGAGGTCGGCGGAGCCTACGAGCAGTACGTC.

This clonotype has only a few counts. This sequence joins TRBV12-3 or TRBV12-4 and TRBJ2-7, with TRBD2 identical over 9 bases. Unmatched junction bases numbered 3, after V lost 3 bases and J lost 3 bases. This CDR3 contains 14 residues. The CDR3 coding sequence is TGTGCCAGCAGTTTGGCTAGCGGGGACTACGAGCAGTACTTC. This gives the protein CASSLASGDYEQYF.

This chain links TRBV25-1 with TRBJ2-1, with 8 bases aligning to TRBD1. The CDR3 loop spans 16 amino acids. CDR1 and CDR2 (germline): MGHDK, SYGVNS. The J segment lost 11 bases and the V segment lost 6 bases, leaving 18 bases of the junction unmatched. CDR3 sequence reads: CASSVNRGTSFSKQFF. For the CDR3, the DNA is TGTGCCAGCAGCGTAAACAGGGGGACCTCATTTTCCAAGCAGTTCTTC.

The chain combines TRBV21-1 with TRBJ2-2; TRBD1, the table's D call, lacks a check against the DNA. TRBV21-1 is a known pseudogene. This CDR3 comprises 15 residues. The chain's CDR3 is CASIQTGGPLGELFF. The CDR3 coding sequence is TGTGCCAGCATCCAGACAGGGGGGCCGCTCGGGGAGCTGTTTTTT.

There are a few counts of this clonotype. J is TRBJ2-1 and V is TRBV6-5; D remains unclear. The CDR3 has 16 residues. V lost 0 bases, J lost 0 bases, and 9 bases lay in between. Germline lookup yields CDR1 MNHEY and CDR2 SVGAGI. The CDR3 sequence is CASSYSVSSSYNEQFF. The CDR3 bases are TGTGCCAGCAGTTACTCTGTTTCCAGCTCCTACAATGAGCAGTTCTTC.